The 10 T cell receptor beta chains given below trace back to one sample, sequenced in a study of shared clonotypes between healthy human individuals. Data came from immunoSEQ multiplex PCR; TCRdb stores just in-frame clones and leaves some out. The table includes 2 million to 2.5 million clones, 80% to 95% detected once. Sequencing used naive CD4+ T cells from PBMCs. Noted subset: CD45RA+ positively selected. These receptors originate from a man aged 18 to 30 in good health. Some clones in this sample may be carry-over from other donors' samples.

The rearrangement links TRBV7-8 to TRBJ2-1, with 9 bases that match TRBD2. CDR3 size: 15 residues. Per the germline V gene, CDR1 is SGHVS and CDR2 is FQNEAQ. Trimming at V came to 8 bases and at J to 8 bases, leaving 13 bases not matched to a gene. As DNA, the CDR3 is TGTGCCAGCCTCCTGTGGGCGGGAGGGAGGGATGAGCAGTTCTTC. It encodes CASLLWAGGRDEQFF.

The V gene is TRBV11-3, the J gene TRBJ2-3; 11 bases are shared with TRBD2. The CDR3 spans 14 residues. J lost 7 bases, V lost 5 bases, and 5 bases had no gene match. The germline gives CDR1 SGHNT, CDR2 YENEEA. For the CDR3, the DNA is TGTGCCAGCAGCGTTACTAGCGGGAGTAATACGCAGTATTTT. Its translation is CASSVTSGSNTQYF. The entire variable domain, with the rest obtained from reference TRBV11-3 and TRBJ2-3, is as follows: EAGVVQSPRYKIIEKKQPVAFWCNPISGHNTLYWYLQNLGQGPELLIRYENEEAVDDSQLPKDRFSAERLKGVDSTLKIQPAELGDSAVYLCASSVTSGSNTQYFGPGTRLTVL.

J is TRBJ1-1 and V is TRBV5-1; D is uncertain. Between the trimmed V and J ends, which lost 0 bases and 0 bases, there was a span of 9 bases. Germline values: CDR1 SGHRS, CDR2 YFSETQ. The CDR3 contains 15 residues. CDR3 in DNA: TGCGCCAGCAGCTTGGCCCCTCGGGTGAACACTGAAGCTTTCTTT. This sequence encodes CASSLAPRVNTEAFF.

The genes are TRBV7-8 and TRBJ2-1; the D gene is possibly TRBD2 (5 bases). Germline V gene lookup returns CDR1 SGHVS and CDR2 FQNEAQ. The CDR3 extends over 15 amino acids. The germline V and J ends were trimmed by 6 bases and 3 bases, with 15 bases remaining between them. The CDR3 spells CASRLGRVSYNEQFF. CDR3 nucleotides: TGTGCCAGCAGACTAGGGCGGGTTAGCTACAATGAGCAGTTCTTC.

The rearrangement links TRBV6-5 to TRBJ2-7; the D is unclear. The length of the CDR3 is 13 residues. V shed 0 bases and J shed 7 bases, with 10 bases lying between them. In germline, CDR1 is MNHEY, CDR2 SVGAGI. CDR3 loop: CASSYSSGREQYF. CDR3 nucleotides: TGTGCCAGCAGTTACTCATCCGGTCGGGAGCAGTACTTC.

This clone was seen only once. The V and J genes are TRBV11-3 and TRBJ2-3; 7 bases match TRBD1. J gave up 8 bases and V 5 bases, and 10 bases lay outside the gene matches. CDR3 length equals 14 residues. Germline lookup yields CDR1 SGHNT and CDR2 YENEEA. Written as DNA, the CDR3 is TGTGCCAGCAGCCAGGACAGGTCCGGCGGTACGCAGTATTTT. Residues: CASSQDRSGGTQYF.

The chain couples TRBV27 to TRBJ1-1; D perhaps matches TRBD1 (6 bases). Per the germline V gene, CDR1 is MNHEY and CDR2 is SMNVEV (reference sequence). The CDR3 totals 13 residues. The V end lost 6 bases, the J end lost 4 bases, and 12 bases lay between the germline ends. The CDR3 DNA sequence: TGTGCCAGCAGCCAGGGAGGGGGCACTGAAGCTTTCTTT. Its protein product is CASSQGGGTEAFF.

This chain uses TRBV5-4 with TRBJ2-3; the match to TRBD2 covers 10 bases. Trimming took 0 bases from V and 5 from J; bases not matched to a gene: 9. CDR3 length: 17 amino acids. Germline-derived CDR1 and CDR2 are SGHNT and YYREEE (reference sequence). The CDR3 sequence: CASSLVAAGGPIDTQYF. The CDR3 DNA sequence: TGTGCCAGCAGCTTGGTGGCAGCGGGAGGGCCAATAGATACGCAGTATTTT.

The genes are TRBV5-1 and TRBJ2-1, with 8 bases fitting TRBD2. The length of the CDR3 is 16 residues. J was trimmed by 8 bases and V by 0 bases; bases with no gene match: 10. Germline loops: CDR1 SGHRS, CDR2 YFSETQ. The CDR3 DNA sequence: TGCGCCAGCAGCTTGGCCCCGGGAGGGCCAGGGGATGAGCAGTTCTTC. Its translation: CASSLAPGGPGDEQFF.

The J gene is TRBJ1-5, the V gene TRBV6-6; 7 bases are a match to TRBD1. The CDR3 covers 14 residues. Unmatched junction bases numbered 7, after V lost 6 bases and J lost 5 bases. The germline CDR1 and CDR2 sequences are MNHNY and SVGAGI (reference sequence). The CDR3, as DNA: TGTGCCAGCAGAAAGACAGGGATTGATCAGCCCCAGCATTTT. This sequence encodes CASRKTGIDQPQHF.